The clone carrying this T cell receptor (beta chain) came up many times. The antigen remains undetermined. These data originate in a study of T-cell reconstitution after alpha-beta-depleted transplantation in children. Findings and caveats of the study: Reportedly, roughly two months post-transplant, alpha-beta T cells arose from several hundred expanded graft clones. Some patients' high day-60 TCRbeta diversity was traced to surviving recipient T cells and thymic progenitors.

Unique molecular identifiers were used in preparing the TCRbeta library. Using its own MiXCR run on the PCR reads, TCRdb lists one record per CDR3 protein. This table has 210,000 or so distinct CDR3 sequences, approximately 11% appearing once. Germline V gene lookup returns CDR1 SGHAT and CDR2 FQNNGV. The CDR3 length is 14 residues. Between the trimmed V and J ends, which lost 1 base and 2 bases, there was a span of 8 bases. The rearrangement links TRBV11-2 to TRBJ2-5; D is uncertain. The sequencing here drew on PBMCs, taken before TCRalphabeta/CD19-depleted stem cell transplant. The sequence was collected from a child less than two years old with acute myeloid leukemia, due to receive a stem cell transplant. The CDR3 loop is CASSLGPRQETQYF. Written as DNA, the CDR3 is TGTGCCAGCAGCTTAGGTCCGCGGCAAGAGACCCAGTACTTC.